The 10 T cell receptor beta chains listed next were all sequenced from one sample in a study of beta chain features in type 1 diabetes. TCRB transcripts that were expressed got sequenced, as all of the isolated RNA had been reverse transcribed. Profiled with immunoSEQ multiplex PCR; TCRdb holds only in-frame clones, not every one. The sample contains 200,000 to 250,000 clones, about 10% of which appear only once. Input material: naive CD4+ T cells from blood. The source of these receptors is a woman between 18 and 29 years old in good health.

This clone was counted a few times. The V gene is TRBV6-5, the J gene TRBJ1-6; TRBD1 is a possible D gene (6 bases). The CDR3 contains 15 residues. The V end lost 7 bases, the J end lost 4 bases, and 14 bases lay between the germline ends. The germline gives CDR1 MNHEY, CDR2 SVGAGI. The DNA for the CDR3 is TGTGCCAGCAAGGCGAACAGGGCGTATAATTCACCCCTCCACTTT. This translates into CASKANRAYNSPLHF.

In this sample, this clone turned up many times. The chain uses TRBV28 and TRBJ2-4; 7 bases match TRBD1. Trimming removed 5 bases from V and 5 bases from J; junction bases left unmatched: 0. The CDR3 has 12 residues. The V gene's germline CDR1 is MDHEN and CDR2 SYDVKM. The CDR3 protein is CASSTGENIQYF. Written as DNA, the CDR3 is TGTGCCAGCAGTACAGGGGAAAACATTCAGTACTTC.

The chain carries TRBV10-2 and TRBJ2-1, with D hard to call. The V end was cut by 5 bases, the J end by 6 bases, with 8 bases between. The germline CDR1 and CDR2 sequences are WSHSY and SAAADI. The CDR3 is made up of 12 amino acids. The CDR3, as DNA: TGCGCCAGCAGTCATGTCGGCAATGAGCAGTTCTTC. This codes for CASSHVGNEQFF.

The chain is built from TRBV10-3 and TRBJ2-1, with TRBD1 matching 9 bases. Trimming cost V 4 bases and J 8 bases; bases outside gene matches: 6. Germline V gives CDR1 ENHRY, CDR2 SYGVKD. The CDR3 extends over 14 amino acids. The CDR3 reads CAISGGTGRDEQFF. The CDR3 nucleotides are TGTGCCATCAGTGGCGGGACAGGGCGGGATGAGCAGTTCTTC.

This clone has a handful of counts. The chain carries TRBV2 and TRBJ2-5; no clear D gene. With 6 bases removed from V and 5 bases from J, the gap between germline ends came to 10 bases. The CDR3 consists of 12 residues. The V gene's germline CDR1 is SNHLY and CDR2 FYNNEI. The CDR3 coding sequence is TGTGCCAGCAGAAGTAGCCGGGAGACCCAGTACTTC. Translated, it gives CASRSSRETQYF.

The chain combines TRBV2 with TRBJ1-4; 10 nucleotides match TRBD1. The V segment lost 1 base and the J segment 8 bases; nucleotides outside the gene matches: 1. CDR3 length equals 14 residues. Germline-derived CDR1 and CDR2 are SNHLY and FYNNEI. This CDR3 reads CASSEGGQGEKLFF. For the CDR3, the DNA is TGTGCCAGCAGTGAAGGGGGACAGGGGGAAAAACTGTTTTTT.

The chain has TRBV28 and TRBJ1-3; 9 positions match TRBD1. Trimming at V came to 4 bases and at J to 4 bases, leaving 8 bases not matched to a gene. This CDR3 is 16 amino acids long. The germline CDR1 and CDR2 sequences are MDHEN and SYDVKM. CDR3 bases: TGTGCCAGCAGTTCTCCCGGGACAGGGTCCGGAAACACCATATATTTT. As protein: CASSSPGTGSGNTIYF.

V gene TRBV5-1 combines with J gene TRBJ1-3, with D uncertain. The germline gives CDR1 SGHRS, CDR2 YFSETQ. The CDR3 consists of 15 residues. V lost 2 bases, J lost 0 bases, and 9 bases lay in between. DNA of the CDR3: TGCGCCAGCAGCTTAACAGTGAGCTCTGGAAACACCATATATTTT. Its translation: CASSLTVSSGNTIYF.

The chain employs TRBV5-4 and TRBJ2-1; 10 bases match TRBD2. With V trimmed by 0 bases and J by 2 bases, 5 bases remained unmatched. CDR3 length equals 17 residues. Germline V gene sequence: CDR1 SGHNT, CDR2 YYREEE (reference sequence). CDR3 sequence reads: CASSLGASGGTYNEQFF. CDR3 DNA sequence: TGTGCCAGCAGCTTGGGGGCTAGCGGGGGAACCTACAATGAGCAGTTCTTC.

This clone was counted ten times or more. V is TRBV4-1 and J is TRBJ2-7; possibly TRBD1 for D (5 bases). The CDR3 spans 14 residues. Looked up from germline, CDR1 is MGHRA and CDR2 is YSYEKL. The V and J ends lost 2 bases and 4 bases respectively, with 12 bases between them. The CDR3 DNA is TGCGCCAGCAGCCAATGGGCAGGGATTTACGAGCAGTACTTC. Its protein is CASSQWAGIYEQYF.